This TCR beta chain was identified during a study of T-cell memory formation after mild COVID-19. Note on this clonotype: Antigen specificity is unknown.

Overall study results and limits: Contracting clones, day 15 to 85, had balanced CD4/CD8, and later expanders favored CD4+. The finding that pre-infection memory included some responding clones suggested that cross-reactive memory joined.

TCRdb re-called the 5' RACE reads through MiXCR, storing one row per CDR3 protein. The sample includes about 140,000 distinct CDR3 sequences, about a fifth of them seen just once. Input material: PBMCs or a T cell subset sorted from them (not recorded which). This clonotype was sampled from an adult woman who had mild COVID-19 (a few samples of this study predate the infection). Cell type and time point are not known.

The CDR3 coding sequence is TGTGCCAGCAGCGGGGCGGGAGAGGTCACAGATACGCAGTATTTT. This gives the protein CASSGAGEVTDTQYF. The V call is TRBV9, the J call TRBJ2-3, with TRBD2 matching 7 bases. The V gene end was trimmed by 3 bases and the J gene end by 2 bases; junction bases not matched to a gene: 6. The CDR3 is made up of 15 amino acids. The germline gives CDR1 SGDLS, CDR2 YYNGEE.